This is a list of T cell receptor beta chains from one sample in a study of CD8+ T cells in alopecia areata. Profiling relied on immunoSEQ multiplex PCR, and the TCRdb table lists in-frame clones only, not all of them. The sample includes thousands of clones, over 45% of them seen just once. The sample was skin. These receptor sequences come from a human donor with alopecia areata. Each CDR3 is given with its conserved first and last residue. Fields, in order: D gene, clone size, J gene, V gene, CDR3 DNA, CDR3 protein. The D gene is left open where the match is weak. Clone size is stated in some rows and not others, as once, few, many or a class when expanded.

>.|once|TRBJ1-5|TRBV4-1
TGCGCCAGCAGCCAAGCGCTAAATAGCAATCAGCCCCAGCATTTT
CASSQALNSNQPQHF
>TRBD2|.|TRBJ2-1|TRBV9
TGTGCCAGCAACCAAGCGGGAGGTCCGTACAATGAGCAGTTCTTC
CASNQAGGPYNEQFF
>.|.|TRBJ1-5|TRBV6-6
TGTGCCAGCAGTCCAACAGCAGAAAATCAGCCCCAGCATTTT
CASSPTAENQPQHF
>TRBD1|.|TRBJ1-5|TRBV18
TGTGCCAGCTCACCCGGGACAGATAGCAATCAGCCCCAGCATTTT
CASSPGTDSNQPQHF
>TRBD2|.|TRBJ2-7|TRBV6-6
TGTGCCAGCAGTCGGGAGGGGTACGAGCAGTACTTC
CASSREGYEQYF
>.|.|TRBJ2-5|TRBV6-5
TGTGCCAGCAGGACGGGAAGATCAGTGGCGACCCAGTACTTC
CASRTGRSVATQYF
>.|.|TRBJ2-6|TRBV2
TGTGCCAGCAGTGAAAAAAGCCTTTGGGGCTTCGCCCCCACTGGGGCCAACGTCCTGACTTTC
CASSEKSLWGFAPTGANVLTF
>.|.|TRBJ2-4|TRBV13
TGTGCCAGCAGCCCCCGCGGACAAGAAAACATTCAGTACTTC
CASSPRGQENIQYF
>.|few|TRBJ1-3|TRBV19
TGTGCCAGTAGTTCGGGGAGCTCTGGAAACACCATATATTTT
CASSSGSSGNTIYF
>.|.|TRBJ1-2|TRBV5-6
TGTGCCAGCAGCTCGGGCACCAGAGATGGCTACACCTTC
CASSSGTRDGYTF
>.|.|TRBJ1-4|TRBV7-9
TGTGCCAGCGGCTCTTTTGAAAAACTGTTTTTT
CASGSFEKLFF
>.|.|TRBJ2-7|TRBV28
TGTGCCAGCAGTTTCGGGACAAAAGACGAGCAGTACTTC
CASSFGTKDEQYF